This TCR beta chain was sequenced for a study of OX40 agonist ivuxolimab in advanced cancers. For the study at large: A male proportion of about 84% was recorded, with mean age around 64 years and range about 20 to 79.

The data were produced by immunoSEQ multiplex PCR, yet TCRdb's version contains in-frame clones alone and is incomplete. The repertoire has around 68,000 clones, roughly 86% of them found once; the top ten carry roughly 1.9%. The CDR3 has 18 amino acids. Germline V gene data show CDR1 as GTSNPN and CDR2 as SVGIG (reference sequence). Unmatched junction bases numbered 8, after V lost 2 bases and J lost 3 bases. V gene TRBV30 combines with J gene TRBJ2-3; the match to TRBD2 covers 16 bases. This TCR came from an adult with an advanced solid tumor such as melanoma, head and neck, liver or kidney cancer. Sample: CD4+ or CD8+ T cells sorted from blood, taken in a trial of the OX40 agonist ivuxolimab. The CDR3 loop reads CAWSLGLAGGPGTDTQYF. The CDR3 region has the DNA TGTGCCTGGAGTCTGGGACTAGCGGGAGGGCCGGGGACAGATACGCAGTATTTT. The full variable domain, rest sourced from reference TRBV30 and TRBJ2-3, is SQTIHQWPATLVQPVGSPLSLECTVEGTSNPNLYWYRQAAGRGLQLLFYSVGIGQISSEVPQNLSASRPQDRQFILSSKKLLLSDSGFYLCAWSLGLAGGPGTDTQYFGPGTRLTVL.